This entry lists 27 T cell receptor beta chains sequenced from one sample in a study of blood T cell repertoires in COVID-19. Data came from immunoSEQ multiplex PCR; TCRdb stores just in-frame clones and leaves some out. The profile shows fewer than 500,000 clones, 86% of them singletons. The sample consisted of peripheral blood. The receptors stem from a young woman with active or convalescent COVID-19.

The V and J genes are TRBV18 and TRBJ2-7, with D possibly TRBD1 on 8 matching bases. V dropped 3 bases and J dropped 6 bases, with 15 bases sitting between them. Germline CDR1 reads KGHSH; CDR2 reads LQKENI. The CDR3 is 14 residues long. CDR3: CASSPGQGGGEQYF. CDR3 nucleotides: TGTGCCAGCTCACCCGGACAGGGCGGGGGCGAGCAGTACTTC.

The chain employs TRBV3-1 (or the pseudogene TRBV3-2) and TRBJ1-3; D is unresolved. The CDR3 consists of 16 residues. CDR1 and CDR2 (germline): LGHDT, YNNKEL (reference sequence). V lost 1 base, J lost 0 bases, and 10 bases lay in between. CDR3 loop: CASSQVAGISGNTIYF. The CDR3 DNA follows: TGTGCCAGCAGCCAAGTTGCGGGAATCTCTGGAAACACCATATATTTT.

The chain uses TRBV5-5 and TRBJ1-5; possibly TRBD1 for D (6 bases). Trimming shortened V by 0 bases and J by 7 bases, and 14 bases separated the two germline ends. CDR3 length equals 15 residues. The germline gives CDR1 SGHKS, CDR2 YYEKEE (reference sequence). The CDR3 loop is CASSLGVRGGQPQHF. The DNA for the CDR3 is TGTGCCAGCAGCTTGGGTGTCAGGGGTGGACAGCCCCAGCATTTT.

The chain combines TRBV27 with TRBJ2-2; 12 positions agree with TRBD2. The V gene's germline CDR1 is MNHEY and CDR2 SMNVEV (reference sequence). J lost 5 bases, V lost 6 bases, and 7 bases had no gene match. This CDR3 has 16 residues. The CDR3 is CASSGGLAGGTGELFF. CDR3 nucleotide sequence: TGTGCCAGCAGCGGGGGACTAGCGGGTGGAACCGGGGAGCTGTTTTTT.

The chain recombines TRBV14 with TRBJ1-2, with 9 bases matching TRBD1. With V trimmed by 4 bases and J by 5 bases, 2 bases remained unmatched. From germline, CDR1 is SGHDN and CDR2 FVKESK. The length of the CDR3 is 13 residues. CDR3 bases: TGTGCCAGCAGCCTGGACAGGGGATATGGCTACACCTTC. Residues: CASSLDRGYGYTF.

This chain connects TRBV27 to TRBJ2-2, with D tentatively TRBD2 (6 bases). The CDR3 runs to 17 residues. Germline lookup yields CDR1 MNHEY and CDR2 SMNVEV (reference sequence). Deletions cut 1 base from V and 0 bases from J, with 12 bases between. CDR3 loop: CASSLYSGTANTGELFF. The CDR3 DNA reads as TGTGCCAGCAGTTTATATTCTGGGACTGCGAACACCGGGGAGCTGTTTTTT.

The chain carries TRBV19 and TRBJ2-5; 7 bases are shared with TRBD2. The CDR3 has 15 residues. V lost 3 bases to trimming and J lost 5 bases; unmatched junction nucleotides: 9. The germline V gene has CDR1 LNHDA and CDR2 SQIVND (reference sequence). The CDR3 nucleotides are TGTGCCAGTAGTATGGTAGCGCCGCGGGGGGAGACCCAGTACTTC. It translates to CASSMVAPRGETQYF.

This chain uses TRBV19 with TRBJ1-5; D possibly corresponds to TRBD1 (5 bases). The CDR3 is 14 residues long. The germline CDR1 and CDR2 sequences are LNHDA and SQIVND (reference sequence). V was shortened by 9 bases and J by 3 bases, with 15 bases between the two germline ends. CDR3 loop: CASRSGSVNQPQHF. Written as DNA, the CDR3 is TGTGCCAGCCGCTCAGGGTCCGTCAATCAGCCCCAGCATTTT. The variable domain in full, with the rest retrieved from reference TRBV19 and TRBJ1-5, is DGGITQSPKYLFRKEGQNVTLSCEQNLNHDAMYWYRQDPGQGLRLIYYSQIVNDFQKGDIAEGYSVSREKKESFPLTVTSAQKNPTAFYLCASRSGSVNQPQHFGDGTRLSIL.

This clone was counted a few times. The chain carries TRBV7-9 and TRBJ1-2, with D hard to call. The CDR3 consists of 14 residues. The V end lost 3 bases, the J end lost 0 bases, and 8 bases lay between the germline ends. Germline CDR1 is SEHNR and CDR2 is FQNEAQ (reference sequence). The CDR3 sequence is CASSLLGSNYGYTF. The CDR3 DNA reads as TGTGCCAGCAGCTTGCTGGGCTCTAACTATGGCTACACCTTC.

The genes are TRBV5-6 and TRBJ2-3; no clear D gene. This CDR3 spans 11 amino acids. The V gene lost 0 bases and the J gene lost 14 bases, with 10 bases spanning the gap. From germline, CDR1 is SGHDT and CDR2 YYEEEE. The CDR3 DNA sequence: TGTGCCAGCAGCTTGGAAGACGAGCGGTATTTT. Its translation: CASSLEDERYF.

V gene TRBV29-1 combines with J gene TRBJ2-3; possible D gene TRBD2, 7 bases. CDR1 is SQVTM and CDR2 is ANQGSEA in the germline V gene. The CDR3 has 16 residues. Trimming stripped 4 bases from V and 2 bases from J, with 19 bases between. This chain's CDR3 is CSVGRGSGADTDTQYF. CDR3 sequence (DNA): TGCAGCGTTGGGAGGGGGAGCGGGGCAGACACAGATACGCAGTATTTT.

The chain joins TRBV21-1 to TRBJ1-3. TRBV21-1 is given as a pseudogene. The CDR3 totals 15 residues. The CDR3 region is CASSKALLLGNTIYF. In DNA, the CDR3 is TGTGCCAGCAGCAAAGCTCTCCTATTGGGAAACACCATATATTTT.

The chain combines TRBV4-1 with TRBJ1-1, with TRBD1 matching over 7 bases. Germline CDR1 reads MGHRA; CDR2 reads YSYEKL. This CDR3 has 14 residues. The V gene end was trimmed by 4 bases and the J gene end by 1 base; junction bases not matched to a gene: 3. CDR3 sequence (DNA): TGCGCCAGCAGCCGATACAGGGGGAACACTGAAGCTTTCTTT. It is translated as CASSRYRGNTEAFF.

V is TRBV29-1 and J is TRBJ1-1; D is perhaps TRBD1 (6 bases). The CDR3 loop spans 15 amino acids. Looked up from germline, CDR1 is SQVTM and CDR2 is ANQGSEA. V dropped 7 bases and J dropped 6 bases, with 24 bases sitting between them. The CDR3 nucleotides are TGCAGCGCCATAGGGGGAAACACCCCGGGCGCTGAAGCTTTCTTT. Protein product: CSAIGGNTPGAEAFF.

The genes are TRBV10-2 and TRBJ2-1; D is unclear. V was cut by 3 bases and J by 6 bases, with 6 bases left in between. Germline V gene data show CDR1 as WSHSY and CDR2 as SAAADI. This CDR3 has 12 amino acids. The CDR3 nucleotides are TGCGCCAGCAGTGACCTATCCAATGAGCAGTTCTTC. It specifies CASSDLSNEQFF.

The gene calls are TRBV7-5 and TRBJ2-7; the D call of TRBD1 is as the table states it, not checked on the DNA. TRBV7-5 is listed as a pseudogene. The CDR3 consists of 12 residues. CDR3 DNA sequence: TGTGTCAGAAGACGAAGGTGGGGGCCCCAGTACTTC. This sequence encodes CVRRRRWGPQYF.

The gene calls are TRBV5-8 and TRBJ2-7; 7 bases match TRBD2. CDR3 size: 16 residues. CDR1 SGHTS and CDR2 YDEGEE come from the germline V gene. The ends lost 0 bases at V and 0 bases at J; junction bases unmatched: 6. The CDR3 loop is CASSLVPGGHSYEQYF. DNA for the CDR3: TGTGCCAGCAGCTTGGTGCCGGGAGGCCACTCCTACGAGCAGTACTTC.

CDR3 protein: CASSASLAGYTF. The CDR3 DNA reads TGTGCCAGCAGCGCGAGCTTAGCTGGCTACACCTTC. V is TRBV7-8 and J is TRBJ1-2; D call uncertain. The V end lost 5 bases, the J end lost 7 bases, and 11 bases lay between the germline ends. The CDR3 contains 12 residues. CDR1 SGHVS and CDR2 FQNEAQ come from the germline V gene.

This sequence joins TRBV7-9 and TRBJ2-7; D remains unclear. The ends were cut back, 5 bases at V and 1 base at J, with 15 bases in the middle. Looked up from germline, CDR1 is SEHNR and CDR2 is FQNEAQ (reference sequence). The CDR3 has 15 amino acids. The CDR3 spells CASSRVCDGSYEQYF. Written as DNA, the CDR3 is TGTGCCAGCAGCCGCGTGTGTGACGGGTCCTACGAGCAGTACTTC.

The rearrangement uses TRBV27 and TRBJ1-2; D gene ambiguous. This CDR3 comprises 17 residues. CDR1 MNHEY and CDR2 SMNVEV come from the germline V gene (reference sequence). V was shortened by 4 bases and J by 3 bases, with 21 bases between the two germline ends. CDR3 coding DNA: TGTGCCAGCAGTTCCTCCCCAAACACGGGGAATTACTATGGCTACACCTTC. Its protein product is CASSSSPNTGNYYGYTF.

The J gene is TRBJ2-6, the V gene TRBV10-3; 8 positions agree with TRBD1. Unmatched junction bases numbered 4, after V lost 0 bases and J lost 0 bases. The length of the CDR3 is 18 residues. The germline V gene encodes CDR1 ENHRY and CDR2 SYGVKD. This chain's CDR3 is CAISESGTGSSGANVLTF. The CDR3 nucleotides read TGTGCCATCAGTGAGTCCGGGACAGGCTCCTCTGGGGCCAACGTCCTGACTTTC.

The J gene is TRBJ2-5, the V gene TRBV5-1; 7 nucleotides agree with TRBD1. J gave up 3 bases and V 8 bases, and 13 bases lay outside the gene matches. CDR3 size: 15 residues. Germline CDR1 and CDR2: SGHRS and YFSETQ. This CDR3 is CASTILWTGEETQYF. CDR3 DNA: TGCGCCAGTACGATTCTTTGGACAGGTGAAGAGACCCAGTACTTC.

CDR3 bases: TGCGCCAGCAGCTTGGCCGCTGGGGGGGCTGGAAACACCATATATTTT. Translated, it gives CASSLAAGGAGNTIYF. The genes are TRBV5-1 and TRBJ1-3; D may be TRBD1 (5 bases). There are 16 residues in the CDR3. CDR1 is SGHRS and CDR2 is YFSETQ in the germline V gene. V was clipped by 0 bases and J by 2 bases, with 12 bases between them.

The chain employs TRBV7-9 and TRBJ1-4; D unclear. The germline gives CDR1 SEHNR, CDR2 FQNEAQ (reference sequence). V was cut by 5 bases and J by 6 bases, with 10 bases left in between. The CDR3 runs to 13 residues. CDR3 DNA sequence: TGTGCCAGCAGCCCGAGGTGGGATGAAAAACTGTTTTTT. Protein: CASSPRWDEKLFF.

This clone has a count of ten or more. The gene calls are TRBV11-2 and TRBJ1-1; a weak D match, TRBD1 (6 bases). Trimming took off 7 bases at V and 4 bases at J, with 25 bases between the two ends. This CDR3 is built from 17 residues. From germline, CDR1 is SGHAT and CDR2 FQNNGV. The CDR3 is CASTFDPTGRGSTEAFF. The CDR3 nucleotides read TGTGCCAGCACCTTTGACCCTACAGGGAGGGGTAGCACTGAAGCTTTCTTT. The full variable domain, completed using reference TRBV11-2 and TRBJ1-1, is EAGVAQSPRYKIIEKRQSVAFWCNPISGHATLYWYQQILGQGPKLLIQFQNNGVVDDSQLPKDRFSAERLKGVDSTLKIQPAKLEDSAVYLCASTFDPTGRGSTEAFFGQGTRLTVV.

The V gene is TRBV25-1, the J gene TRBJ2-7; D not resolved. Germline V gene sequence: CDR1 MGHDK, CDR2 SYGVNS. Trimming left V 1 base short and J 2 bases short, with 6 bases between. The length of the CDR3 is 13 residues. In DNA, the CDR3 is TGTGCCAGCAGTGAATCCAGCGCCTACGAGCAGTACTTC. As protein: CASSESSAYEQYF.

This clone was recorded a few times. The V and J genes are TRBV14 and TRBJ2-3; no reliable D call. Germline lookup yields CDR1 SGHDN and CDR2 FVKESK. The V end lost 4 bases, the J end lost 5 bases, and 7 bases lay between the germline ends. The CDR3 runs to 12 residues. The CDR3 here is CASSLLGDTQYF. As DNA, the CDR3 is TGTGCCAGCAGCCTCCTAGGAGATACGCAGTATTTT.